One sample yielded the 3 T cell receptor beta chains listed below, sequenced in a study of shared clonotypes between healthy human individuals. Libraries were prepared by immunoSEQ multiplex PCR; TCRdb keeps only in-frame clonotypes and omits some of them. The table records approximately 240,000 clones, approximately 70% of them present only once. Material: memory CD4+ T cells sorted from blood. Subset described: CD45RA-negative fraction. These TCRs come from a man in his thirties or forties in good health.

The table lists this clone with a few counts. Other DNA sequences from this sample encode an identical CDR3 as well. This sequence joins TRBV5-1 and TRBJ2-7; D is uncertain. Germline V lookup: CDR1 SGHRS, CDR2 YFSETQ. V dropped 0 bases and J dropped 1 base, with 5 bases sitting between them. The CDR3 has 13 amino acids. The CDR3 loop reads CASSLEVSYEQYF. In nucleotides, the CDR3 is TGCGCCAGCAGCTTGGAGGTATCCTACGAGCAGTACTTC.

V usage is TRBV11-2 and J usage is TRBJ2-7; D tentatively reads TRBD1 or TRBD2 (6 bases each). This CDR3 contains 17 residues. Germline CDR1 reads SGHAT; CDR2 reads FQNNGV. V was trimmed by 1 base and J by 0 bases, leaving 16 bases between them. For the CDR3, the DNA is TGTGCCAGCAGCTTAGTCTCGTTGGGGGGCCGCTCCTACGAGCAGTACTTC. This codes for CASSLVSLGGRSYEQYF.

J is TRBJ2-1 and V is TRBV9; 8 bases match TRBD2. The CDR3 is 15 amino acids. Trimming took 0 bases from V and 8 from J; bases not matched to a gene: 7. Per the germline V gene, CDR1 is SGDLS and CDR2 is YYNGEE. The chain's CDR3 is CASSVESGSGDEQFF. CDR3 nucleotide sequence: TGTGCCAGCAGCGTAGAAAGCGGGAGTGGGGATGAGCAGTTCTTC.